This T cell receptor beta chain was sequenced in a study of shared T cell receptors in the human thymus. Clones were read by immunoSEQ multiplex PCR, and TCRdb kept only the in-frame ones, dropping some. In the table there are about 710,000 clones, 87% of which are singletons. This sample also appeared in a second study, on human thymus T cells.

This TCR was sampled from a boy in the first two years of life with a congenital heart defect. The sequencing sample was made of thymocytes.

CDR3 bases: TGCGCCAGCAGACCCGGACTAGCGGGGGAGAGCTCCTACAATGAGCAGTTCTTC. The encoded protein is CASRPGLAGESSYNEQFF. The V gene is TRBV10-1, the J gene TRBJ2-1; 13 bases align to TRBD2. The CDR3 consists of 18 residues. J gave up 0 bases and V 6 bases, and 8 bases lay outside the gene matches. Germline CDR1 and CDR2: WNHNN and SYGVQD (reference sequence).